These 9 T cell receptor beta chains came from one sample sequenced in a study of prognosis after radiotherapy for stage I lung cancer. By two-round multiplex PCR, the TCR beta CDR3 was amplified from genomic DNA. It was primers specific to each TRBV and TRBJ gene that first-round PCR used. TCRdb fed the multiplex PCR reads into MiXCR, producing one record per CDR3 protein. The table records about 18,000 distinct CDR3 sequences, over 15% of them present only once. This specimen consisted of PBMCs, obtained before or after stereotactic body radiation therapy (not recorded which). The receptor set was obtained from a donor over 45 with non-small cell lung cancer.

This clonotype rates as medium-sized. The chain's CDR3 is CASSPRGLRDEQFF. DNA of the CDR3: TGTGCCAGCAGCCCTCGAGGGTTGAGGGATGAGCAGTTCTTC. V and J are TRBV11-1 and TRBJ2-1, with D perhaps matching TRBD2 (5 bases). Germline assignment: CDR1 SGHAT and CDR2 FQDESV (reference sequence). V shed 5 bases and J shed 8 bases, with 16 bases lying between them. The CDR3 has 14 amino acids. Based on the CDR3 plus reference TRBV11-1 and TRBJ2-1, the full variable domain is EAEVAQSPRYKITEKSQAVAFWCDPISGHATLYWYRQILGQGPELLVQFQDESVVDDSQLPKDRFSAERLKGVDSTLKIQPAELGDSAMYLCASSPRGLRDEQFFGPGTRLTVL.

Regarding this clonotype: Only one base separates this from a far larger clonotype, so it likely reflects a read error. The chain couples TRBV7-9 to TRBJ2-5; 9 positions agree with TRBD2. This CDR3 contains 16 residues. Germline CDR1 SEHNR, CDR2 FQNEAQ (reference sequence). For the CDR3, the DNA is TGTGCCAGCAGCTTAAGTGGCGGGAGGGCCGTAGAGATCCAGTACTTC. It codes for CASSLSGGRAVEIQYF. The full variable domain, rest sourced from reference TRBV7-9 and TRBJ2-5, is DTGVSQNPRHKITKRGQNVTFRCDPISEHNRLYWYRQTLGQGPEFLTYFQNEAQLEKSRLLSDRFSAERPKGSFSTLEIQRTEQGDSAMYLCASSLSGGRAVEIQYFGPGTRLLVL.

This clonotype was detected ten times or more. The CDR3 sequence: CASSSHLSRDPMLGYTF. DNA of the CDR3: TGCGCCAGCAGCTCACACCTATCCCGGGACCCTATGTTGGGCTACACCTTC. The gene calls are TRBV4-1 and TRBJ1-2, with D maybe TRBD1 (5 bases). Germline V gene data show CDR1 as MGHRA and CDR2 as YSYEKL. The CDR3 totals 17 residues. Trimming left V 5 bases short and J 8 bases short, with 27 bases between.

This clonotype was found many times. CDR3 sequence (DNA): TGTGCCAGCTCCGAGGGAGGCACGGGACACAATGAGCAGTTCTTC. This gives the protein CASSEGGTGHNEQFF. The chain joins TRBV6-2 or TRBV6-3 to TRBJ2-1; TRBD2 is a possible D gene (6 bases). Trimming removed 8 bases from V and 5 bases from J, with 19 bases in between. Germline CDR1 and CDR2: MNHEY and SVGEGT. The CDR3 is made up of 15 amino acids.

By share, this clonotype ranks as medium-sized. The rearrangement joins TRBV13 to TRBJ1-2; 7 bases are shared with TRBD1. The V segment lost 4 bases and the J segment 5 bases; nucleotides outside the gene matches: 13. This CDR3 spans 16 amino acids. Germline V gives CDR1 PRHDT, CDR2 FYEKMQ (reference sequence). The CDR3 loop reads CASSSGGGPSPYGYTF. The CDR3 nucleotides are TGTGCCAGCAGCTCCGGAGGGGGCCCGAGCCCTTATGGCTACACCTTC.

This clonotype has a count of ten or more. The CDR3 protein is CASSPGEGIGGQPQHF. CDR3 DNA sequence: TGTGCCAGCAGTCCTGGTGAAGGAATAGGAGGTCAGCCCCAGCATTTT. V gene TRBV6-1 combines with J gene TRBJ1-5; no definite D call. The CDR3 totals 16 residues. Germline V gene sequence: CDR1 MNHNS, CDR2 SASEGT. The ends were cut back, 5 bases at V and 6 bases at J, with 20 bases in the middle.

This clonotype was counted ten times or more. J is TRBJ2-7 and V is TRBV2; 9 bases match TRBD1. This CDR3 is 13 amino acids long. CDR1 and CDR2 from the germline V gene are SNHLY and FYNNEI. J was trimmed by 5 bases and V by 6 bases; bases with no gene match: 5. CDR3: CASRATGGNEQYF. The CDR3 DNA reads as TGTGCCAGCAGAGCGACAGGGGGTAACGAGCAGTACTTC.

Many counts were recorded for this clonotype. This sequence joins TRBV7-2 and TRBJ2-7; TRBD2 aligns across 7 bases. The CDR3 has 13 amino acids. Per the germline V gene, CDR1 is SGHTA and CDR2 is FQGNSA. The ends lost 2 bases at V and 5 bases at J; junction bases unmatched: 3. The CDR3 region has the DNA TGTGCCAGCAGCTTATTGACTAGCCACGAGCAGTACTTC. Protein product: CASSLLTSHEQYF.

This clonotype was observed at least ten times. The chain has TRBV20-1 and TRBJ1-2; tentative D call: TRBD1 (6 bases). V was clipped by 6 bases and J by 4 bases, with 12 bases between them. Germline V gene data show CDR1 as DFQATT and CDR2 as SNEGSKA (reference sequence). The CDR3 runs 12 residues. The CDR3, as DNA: TGCAGTGCGGAGCAGGGGTTCTATGGCTACACCTTC. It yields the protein CSAEQGFYGYTF.